One sample yielded the 26 T cell receptor beta chains listed below, sequenced in a study of cytomegalovirus exposure and HLA in healthy donors. The PCR had 60 Vbeta and 13 Jbeta primers. Only in-frame clones appear in the TCRdb table, and some are missing; sequencing was by immunoSEQ multiplex PCR. The sample features around 75,000 clones, with approximately 14% in its top ten. Sample: PBMCs. The receptors come from a man aged 50 to 60 in good health and CMV-seropositive.

This chain uses TRBV27 with TRBJ1-5, with 8 bases matching TRBD1. CDR1 and CDR2 from the germline V gene are MNHEY and SMNVEV (reference sequence). This CDR3 contains 15 residues. The J segment lost 2 bases and the V segment lost 4 bases, leaving 4 bases of the junction unmatched. The CDR3 bases are TGTGCCAGCAGTTCCGGACAGGGAGGCAATCAGCCCCAGCATTTT. Amino acid sequence: CASSSGQGGNQPQHF.

This chain connects TRBV5-1 to TRBJ1-1; D unclear. The CDR3 extends over 14 amino acids. Germline lookup yields CDR1 SGHRS and CDR2 YFSETQ. Trimming cost V 7 bases and J 1 base, with 14 bases left between them. The CDR3, as DNA: TGCGCCAGCTCCCTAGAGGGTTCGAACACTGAAGCTTTCTTT. Translating gives CASSLEGSNTEAFF.

This chain links TRBV5-6 with TRBJ1-5, with a possible D match to TRBD1 (5 bases). The germline CDR1 and CDR2 sequences are SGHDT and YYEEEE. The CDR3 is 17 amino acids. V lost 4 bases to trimming and J lost 9 bases, with 26 bases between them. The chain's CDR3 is CASSRGGGAFAFWPQHF. The CDR3 DNA reads as TGTGCCAGCAGCCGGGGGGGAGGCGCCTTTGCCTTTTGGCCCCAGCATTTT.

The rearrangement links TRBV29-1 to TRBJ2-2; D unresolved. Germline CDR1 and CDR2: SQVTM and ANQGSEA. The CDR3 loop spans 11 amino acids. V was trimmed by 7 bases and J by 9 bases, leaving 12 bases between them. CDR3 nucleotide sequence: TGCAGCGCCCTCGGGTGGCGGGAGCTGTTTTTT. It encodes CSALGWRELFF.

This chain uses TRBV14 with TRBJ2-1, with 11 bases aligning to TRBD2. Germline trimming cut 1 base from V and 3 bases from J; bases unmatched to any gene: 2. CDR1 is SGHDN and CDR2 is FVKESK in the germline V gene. The CDR3 covers 16 residues. In DNA, the CDR3 is TGTGCCAGCAGCCAAGGACTAGCGGGACGCTACAATGAGCAGTTCTTC. Amino acid sequence: CASSQGLAGRYNEQFF.

The V and J genes are TRBV30 and TRBJ2-1, with 8 bases aligning to TRBD2. J gave up 8 bases and V 1 base, and 10 bases lay outside the gene matches. Germline CDR1 GTSNPN, CDR2 SVGIG (reference sequence). This CDR3 is built from 15 residues. The CDR3 here is CAWSGSGGPADEQFF. The CDR3 DNA follows: TGTGCCTGGAGTGGATCGGGGGGGCCAGCGGATGAGCAGTTCTTC.

The chain carries TRBV9 and TRBJ2-5; D is possibly TRBD2 (7 bases). The V end lost 4 bases, the J end lost 2 bases, and 15 bases lay between the germline ends. The CDR3 contains 15 residues. From germline, CDR1 is SGDLS and CDR2 YYNGEE. The CDR3 is CASSPRGGVQETQYF. In DNA form, the CDR3 reads TGTGCCAGCAGCCCGAGGGGGGGCGTACAAGAGACCCAGTACTTC. Drawing the rest from reference TRBV9 and TRBJ2-5, the complete variable domain is DSGVTQTPKHLITATGQRVTLRCSPRSGDLSVYWYQQSLDQGLQFLIQYYNGEERAKGNILERFSAQQFPDLHSELNLSSLELGDSALYFCASSPRGGVQETQYFGPGTRLLVL.

The chain couples TRBV12-5 to TRBJ2-3, with TRBD2 matching over 7 bases. V lost 7 bases to trimming and J lost 4 bases; unmatched junction nucleotides: 17. This CDR3 is built from 17 residues. CDR1 and CDR2 from the germline V gene are LGHNT and FRNRAP. The chain's CDR3 is CASAPFLGGGTSDTQYF. CDR3 nucleotide sequence: TGTGCTAGTGCCCCCTTCTTGGGGGGAGGGACTTCAGATACGCAGTATTTT.

The chain is built from TRBV4-1 and TRBJ2-3; D not certain. Germline V CDR1 and CDR2: MGHRA, YSYEKL. The V and J ends lost 1 base and 5 bases respectively, with 4 bases between them. This CDR3 has 12 amino acids. CDR3 DNA sequence: TGCGCCAGCAGCCAAGGGAGAGATACGCAGTATTTT. Translation: CASSQGRDTQYF.

CDR3 sequence reads: CASSFLDSATEAFF. CDR3 nucleotides: TGTGCCAGCAGCTTCCTGGACAGTGCCACTGAAGCTTTCTTT. This sequence joins TRBV9 and TRBJ1-1, with D maybe TRBD1 (6 bases). CDR3 length equals 14 residues. The V gene's germline CDR1 is SGDLS and CDR2 YYNGEE. V dropped 4 bases and J dropped 4 bases, with 14 bases sitting between them.

The V call is TRBV29-1, the J call TRBJ1-1; no clear D. The V gene lost 7 bases and the J gene lost 0 bases, with 9 bases spanning the gap. Germline CDR1 is SQVTM and CDR2 is ANQGSEA. The CDR3 extends over 12 amino acids. CDR3 protein: CSGGRLNTEAFF. DNA for the CDR3: TGCAGCGGCGGGCGATTGAACACTGAAGCTTTCTTT.

The genes are TRBV19 and TRBJ1-1; 7 nucleotides line up with TRBD1. The CDR3 is made up of 13 amino acids. The J segment lost 3 bases and the V segment lost 6 bases, leaving 4 bases of the junction unmatched. In germline, CDR1 is LNHDA, CDR2 SQIVND (reference sequence). The CDR3 is CASRRQGDTEAFF. CDR3 in DNA: TGTGCCAGTAGAAGACAGGGAGACACTGAAGCTTTCTTT.

The V and J genes are TRBV5-4 and TRBJ1-2; TRBD1 is a possible D gene (5 bases). The V end was cut by 7 bases, the J end by 4 bases, with 17 bases between. Germline CDR1 SGHNT, CDR2 YYREEE (reference sequence). CDR3 length: 14 residues. The CDR3 region is CASRLERGGYGYTF. In DNA form, the CDR3 reads TGTGCCAGCCGTCTCGAACGGGGGGGCTATGGCTACACCTTC.

The V gene is TRBV6-5, the J gene TRBJ2-1; 8 bases are a match to TRBD2. This CDR3 is 15 amino acids long. Germline V gene data show CDR1 as MNHEY and CDR2 as SVGAGI. V lost 6 bases, J lost 9 bases, and 13 bases stayed unmatched. Here the CDR3 reads CASRPSSGSFGEQFF. The CDR3 region has the DNA TGTGCCAGCAGACCCTCGAGCGGGAGTTTCGGTGAGCAGTTCTTC.

The CDR3 DNA sequence: TGCGCCAGCAGCCGGGGGGGGCTAGCGCCCCTCGAGCAGTACTTC. This encodes CASSRGGLAPLEQYF. The chain carries TRBV4-1 and TRBJ2-7, with D possibly being TRBD2 (7 bases). V was pared by 4 bases and J by 6 bases, with 19 bases between. CDR1 and CDR2 from the germline V gene are MGHRA and YSYEKL. This CDR3 is built from 15 residues.

V gene TRBV7-7 combines with J gene TRBJ2-5; weak D call: TRBD2 (7 bases). This CDR3 region has 13 residues. Looked up from germline, CDR1 is SSHAT and CDR2 is FNYEAQ (reference sequence). V lost 5 bases to trimming and J lost 5 bases, with 12 bases between them. The CDR3 coding sequence is TGTGCCAGCAGCAAGGGGGGGGAGGAGACCCAGTACTTC. This translates into CASSKGGEETQYF. Full variable domain (rest looked up from reference TRBV7-7 and TRBJ2-5): GAGVSQSPRYKVTKRGQDVTLRCDPISSHATLYWYQQALGQGPEFLTYFNYEAQPDKSGLPSDRFSAERPEGSISTLTIQRTEQRDSAMYRCASSKGGEETQYFGPGTRLLVL.

The chain combines TRBV11-2 with TRBJ2-5; D is unclear. V was cut by 5 bases and J by 5 bases, with 18 bases left in between. The V gene's germline CDR1 is SGHAT and CDR2 FQNNGV. The CDR3 contains 15 residues. In DNA form, the CDR3 reads TGTGCCAGCAGCCCGGAGAAGATCCCCCTGGAGACCCAGTACTTC. It specifies CASSPEKIPLETQYF.

V and J are TRBV11-2 and TRBJ2-7; TRBD2 aligns across 7 bases. Germline V CDR1 and CDR2: SGHAT, FQNNGV. V was clipped by 4 bases and J by 6 bases; unmatched bases: 6. The CDR3 extends over 13 amino acids. CDR3 sequence reads: CASSSFRGGEQYF. CDR3 nucleotide sequence: TGTGCCAGCAGCTCCTTCCGCGGGGGCGAGCAGTACTTC.

The chain joins TRBV6-1 to TRBJ2-2, with TRBD1 matching 8 bases. Germline values: CDR1 MNHNS, CDR2 SASEGT. The CDR3 spans 14 residues. With V trimmed by 6 bases and J by 0 bases, 0 bases remained unmatched. The CDR3 coding sequence is TGTGCCAGCAGGGACAGGGCGAACACCGGGGAGCTGTTTTTT. It yields the protein CASRDRANTGELFF.

On this clone: Other nucleotide sequences in the sample specify the same CDR3. The chain uses TRBV19 and TRBJ2-3; 7 positions agree with TRBD2. Germline V gives CDR1 LNHDA, CDR2 SQIVND (reference sequence). This CDR3 spans 18 amino acids. The CDR3 loop reads CALSKLEGLAVSTDTQYF. The CDR3 DNA follows: TGTGCTCTAAGCAAGTTGGAGGGTCTAGCGGTTAGCACAGATACGCAGTATTTT.

The chain recombines TRBV27 with TRBJ1-1; possibly TRBD1 for D (6 bases). The CDR3 consists of 16 residues. Trimming stripped 2 bases from V and 4 bases from J, with 17 bases between. The V gene's germline CDR1 is MNHEY and CDR2 SMNVEV (reference sequence). The CDR3 bases are TGTGCCAGCAGTTTAATACAGGGCCTTGCCGGCACTGAAGCTTTCTTT. Its translation is CASSLIQGLAGTEAFF.

This chain uses TRBV19 with TRBJ2-3, with D maybe TRBD2 (5 bases). This CDR3 contains 13 residues. V lost 7 bases to trimming and J lost 0 bases, with 8 bases between them. Looked up from germline, CDR1 is LNHDA and CDR2 is SQIVND (reference sequence). The CDR3 sequence is CASNKRSTDTQYF. The CDR3 nucleotides read TGTGCCAGTAACAAGCGGAGCACAGATACGCAGTATTTT.

The chain joins TRBV25-1 to TRBJ2-2; TRBD1 might be the D (5 bases). The CDR3 is 14 residues long. V lost 1 base and J 6 bases, leaving 9 bases between the germline ends. From germline, CDR1 is MGHDK and CDR2 SYGVNS. CDR3 nucleotides: TGTGCCAGCAGTGAATGGGCAGGGTCCGGGGAGCTGTTTTTT. Amino acids: CASSEWAGSGELFF.

The rearrangement uses TRBV5-1 and TRBJ2-1; weak D call: TRBD1 (5 bases). Germline CDR1 and CDR2: SGHRS and YFSETQ. This CDR3 is built from 14 residues. V dropped 0 bases and J dropped 5 bases, with 9 bases sitting between them. The CDR3 DNA is TGCGCCAGCAGCTTGGGACAGCCAGACAATGAGCAGTTCTTC. It specifies CASSLGQPDNEQFF.

This sequence joins TRBV4-2 and TRBJ2-3; 7 bases map to TRBD2. There are 17 residues in the CDR3. V lost 0 bases to trimming and J lost 2 bases; unmatched junction nucleotides: 8. Germline assignment: CDR1 LGHNA and CDR2 YNFKEQ. CDR3 coding DNA: TGTGCCAGCAGCCAAGAAAAACGGGAGGTAGACACAGATACGCAGTATTTT. Protein: CASSQEKREVDTDTQYF.

The chain links TRBV2 to TRBJ1-2; tentatively, D is TRBD1 (5 bases). Germline assignment: CDR1 SNHLY and CDR2 FYNNEI. CDR3 size: 15 residues. V lost 3 bases and J lost 4, with 15 bases in between. CDR3 in amino acids: CASSEDTGYGYGYTF. CDR3 bases: TGTGCCAGCAGTGAGGACACCGGGTACGGCTATGGCTACACCTTC.